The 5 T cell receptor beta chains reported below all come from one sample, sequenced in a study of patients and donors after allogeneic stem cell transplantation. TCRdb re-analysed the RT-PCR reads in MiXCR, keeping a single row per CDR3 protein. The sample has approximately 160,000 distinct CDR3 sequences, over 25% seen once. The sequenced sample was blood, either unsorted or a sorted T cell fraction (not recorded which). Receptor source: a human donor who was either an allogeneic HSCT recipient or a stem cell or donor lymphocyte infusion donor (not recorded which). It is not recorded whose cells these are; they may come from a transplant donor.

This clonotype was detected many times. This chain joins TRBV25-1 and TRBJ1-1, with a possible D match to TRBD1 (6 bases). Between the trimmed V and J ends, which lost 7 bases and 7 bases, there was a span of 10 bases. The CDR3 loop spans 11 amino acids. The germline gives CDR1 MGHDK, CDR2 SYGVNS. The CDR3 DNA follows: TGTGCCAGCATCGGGGGCCTTGAAGCTTTCTTT. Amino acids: CASIGGLEAFF.

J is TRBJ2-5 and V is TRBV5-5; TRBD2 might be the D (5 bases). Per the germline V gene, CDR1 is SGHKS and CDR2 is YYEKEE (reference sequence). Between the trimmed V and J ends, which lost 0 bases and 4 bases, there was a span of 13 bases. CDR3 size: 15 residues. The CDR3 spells CASSLEPGGGETQYF. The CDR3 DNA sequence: TGTGCCAGCAGCTTGGAACCCGGAGGAGGAGAGACCCAGTACTTC.

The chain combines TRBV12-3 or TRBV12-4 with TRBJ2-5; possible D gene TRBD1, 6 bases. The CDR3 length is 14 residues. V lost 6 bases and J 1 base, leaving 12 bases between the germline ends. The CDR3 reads CASRPRQAQETQYF. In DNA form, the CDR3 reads TGTGCCAGCAGACCGCGACAGGCCCAAGAGACCCAGTACTTC.

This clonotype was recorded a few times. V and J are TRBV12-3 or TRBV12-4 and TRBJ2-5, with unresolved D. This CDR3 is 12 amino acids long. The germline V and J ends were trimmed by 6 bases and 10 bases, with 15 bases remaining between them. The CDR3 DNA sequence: TGTGCCAGCAGCTCCAAGAATGTGTACCAGTACTTC. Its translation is CASSSKNVYQYF.

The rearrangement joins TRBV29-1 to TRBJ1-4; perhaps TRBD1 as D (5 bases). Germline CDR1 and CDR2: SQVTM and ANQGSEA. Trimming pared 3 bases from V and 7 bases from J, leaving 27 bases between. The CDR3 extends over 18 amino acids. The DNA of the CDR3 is TGCAGCGTTGACGTAAATGGGACGGGTCACCCCCTGAGTGAAAAACTGTTTTTT. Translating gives CSVDVNGTGHPLSEKLFF.